This entry describes one T cell receptor (beta chain). This clone came up a few times. Its antigen target is currently unknown. It has no much larger one-base neighbor in the sample; base qualities were not kept. From its cysteine to its phenylalanine, the CDR3 spans 17 amino acids. The retained sequence is limited to the CDR3, 51 bases, with the frame set at the first base. V lost 3 bases and J lost 0 bases; the stretch between them is 12 bases long. The source of the sample is a study of identifying expanded T cells in peripheral blood (dated by TCRdb to about 2019). Context from the whole study: Technical replicates were generated by sequencing separate aliquots of the same genomic DNA pool, with four replicates compared pairwise.

During the collection period, no immune events, such as infections, were documented for the healthy donors. Healthy-donor blood repertoires served as a training cohort to calibrate time-dependent variance in a beta-binomial model of T-cell clone differential abundance. The training cohort was composed of some ten healthy donors, 3 female and 7 male. Donor ages ranged from about 25 to 64 years, with an average of about 40 years. Whole blood, obtained from a commercial supplier, was collected from each healthy donor at three time points spaced roughly 2 weeks apart. For immunosequencing, genomic DNA was extracted from unsorted whole blood. Summary of the overall study and its limitations: In all healthy donors, the variance in clone template counts between samples taken around 2 weeks apart rose significantly as total template count increased. Both the number of clones called differentially abundant and the false-positive rate were significantly reduced by the beta-binomial model across all healthy-donor time intervals. The authors expected that biological variance in healthy repertoires might rise further over much longer intervals, such as months to years. About 1.1 differentially abundant clones were flagged by the binomial model between technical replicates, whereas about 16 and 20 were flagged over two weeks and four weeks, respectively.

TCRbeta CDR3 regions were profiled with the immunoSEQ Assay using bias-controlled multiplex PCR amplification of genomic DNA. In the authors' own workflow: To quantify the absolute abundance of each unique TCRbeta CDR3 region, the sequences were collapsed and filtered. Two models were used to test differential abundance: a binomial model (Fisher-equivalent) and a beta-binomial model that adds time-dependent variance fitted from healthy donors. Clones with fewer than 5 combined templates were removed, and a clone was called differentially abundant if the clone's Benjamini-Hochberg FDR was below 0.01. In the beta-binomial model, variance was expressed as a function of the total template count across the two samples, in the form v = (b*log(k)+a)^2. TCRdb obtained this table from immuneACCESS and retained in-frame rearrangements with V and J assigned. These tables miss some clones; where compared with another copy, unresolved V genes account for less than half of the shortfall, and the remainder is unexplained. The DNA gave D and trimming, while V, J and clone size come from that table. The sample profile shows 84,000 or so clones; approximately 91% of them were found once. The ten largest make up 2.8% of the sample.

The receptor chain draws on TRBV23-1 and TRBJ1-6, with the D segment identity uncertain. TRBV23-1 is classed as an ORF, of uncertain function. Sequencing was done on a sample of blood. This receptor was identified in a person between 18 and 75 years old in good health. The nucleotide sequence is given as TGCGCCAGCAGTCAGAGGGTAGTGGGCTCCTATAATTCACCCCTCCACTTT. This sequence encodes CASSQRVVGSYNSPLHF.